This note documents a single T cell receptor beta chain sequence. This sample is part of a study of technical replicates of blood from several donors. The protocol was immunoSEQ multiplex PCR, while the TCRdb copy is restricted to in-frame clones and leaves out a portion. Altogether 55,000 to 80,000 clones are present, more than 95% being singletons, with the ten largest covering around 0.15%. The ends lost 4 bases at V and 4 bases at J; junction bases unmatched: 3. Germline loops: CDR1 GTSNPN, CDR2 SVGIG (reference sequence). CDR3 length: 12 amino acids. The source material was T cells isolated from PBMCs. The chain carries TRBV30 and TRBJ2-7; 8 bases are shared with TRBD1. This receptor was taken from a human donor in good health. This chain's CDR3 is CAWKDREYEQYF. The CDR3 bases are TGTGCCTGGAAGGACAGGGAATACGAGCAGTACTTC.